This TCR beta chain was documented in a study of cytomegalovirus exposure and HLA in healthy donors (dated by TCRdb to the late 2010s). In the study overall: An earlier analysis of around 600 of the donors reported about 290 Gb of sequence data and some 100 million unique TCR beta sequences from approximately 180 million T cells. An early release that covered approximately 600 HLA-typed donors contained about 300 gigabases of sequencing data and about 84 million unique TCR sequences. Of the roughly 400 genotyped donors, approximately 83% fell in the genetic ancestry cluster associated with self-reported Caucasian donors. The study aimed to test whether signatures of past pathogen exposure could be identified by cataloging public T cell receptors. The study used immunosequencing to profile the T cell repertoires of about 670 subjects and linked those repertoires to cytomegalovirus serostatus. Besides the first cohort of about 730 subjects, a separate validation cohort made up of 90 to 150 different subjects was used. The study combined high-throughput TCR immunosequencing, statistical association of individual TCRs with disease status, and machine learning to predict cytomegalovirus infection status. A later analysis re-analyzed previously published TCR beta repertoires from 666 donors and added high-resolution HLA genotyping to study TCR occurrence patterns. Rather than drawing on any new phenotypic data, the later analysis identified candidate immune exposures from TCR beta sequences and the way those sequences occurred across donors. An earlier analysis of more than 450 of the donors used high-throughput TCR beta sequencing to judge whether each TCR beta V gene segment behaved as functional or pseudogenic. Alongside the repertoire data, information on donor age, sex, ethnicity and CMV serostatus was compiled. A later genetic analysis used genome-wide SNP genotypes for about three fifths of the 666 donors, treating that subset as a discovery cohort. Every discovery cohort repertoire had been produced on one sequencing platform. Both class I and class II loci were covered by HLA typing, at four-digit resolution. The number of typed donors differed by locus: 629-630 for A, B, C, DRB1 and DQB1; some 500 for DQA1; roughly 600 for DPA1; and roughly 450 for DPB1. Four to six DR-DQ haplotypes were handled as single units for association and clustering because linkage in the cohort was strong. On average, around 240,000 unique TCR beta nucleotide sequences were sequenced per donor among several hundred genotyped donors of the cohort, with approximately 18% of those sequences being non-productive. Paper-wide results and their limitations: In vitro tests confirmed that a few of the cytomegalovirus-associated TCR beta chains recognize cytomegalovirus antigens. Because HLA typing was unavailable for some donors at each locus, only the typed subset was used in association tests. The study gave a list of under 200 TCR beta chains associated with cytomegalovirus. In both the original and validation cohorts, the classifier was reported to diagnose cytomegalovirus status with high specificity and sensitivity. Only TCR beta chains were sequenced in this cohort, and the absence of alpha or paired-chain data limited detectable features. The sequencing pipeline was judged likely to have produced a cluster of highly shared sequence variants as a technical artifact. Approximately 16 rarely observed V segments, including chromosome 9 orphons, were excluded from the earlier analysis of a few hundred of the donors because counts were too low. An earlier analysis of some 590 of the donors showed that most TCR beta V segments appeared in productive rearrangements either about 87% or about 30% of the time, which broadly matched IMGT annotations. Strong co-occurrence of HLA alleles, especially DR and DQ, made assigning TCR associations to individual alleles difficult. Most TCR sequences were seen in very few donors, while some public TCRs were found in many individuals. The authors suggested that the approach could potentially be extended to other disease states and immunological phenotypes. The only immune exposure information available for the cohort was CMV serostatus. According to a later analysis, most CMV-associated TCR beta chains appeared to be HLA-restricted, and the HLA associations seemed to be driven largely by CMV exposure. Compared with the roughly 670-donor mean, donors in an Asian-associated ancestry cluster had fewer N-insertions in productive TCRs, according to a later genetic analysis. In a later analysis, TCR association rates were found to vary across HLA loci, with the most associated TCRs seen for DRB1 alleles and the fewest for HLA-C alleles. Some IMGT-functional V segments, including TRBV6-2 and TRBV6-3, could not be told apart with the 87-base-pair reads, so those segments were excluded. Correlated functional status among segregating V segments might reflect linkage disequilibrium, but an unknown experimental factor could not be ruled out. Roughly uniform sequencing depth across donors was assumed in presence/absence analyses, although this assumption may not hold. In a later analysis, HLA-associated TCR beta chains showed more clonal expansion and lower generation probabilities than non-associated chains that were equally common. In a later analysis, about 16,000 TCR beta sequences were associated with specific HLA alleles at a false discovery rate of 0.05. A further reported finding was that TCR beta sequences accurately predicted the HLA-A and HLA-B alleles for most subjects in the first cohort. V-gene and J-gene trimming of TCR beta chains was associated with a missense DCLRE1C variant in a later genetic analysis, and the association was replicated in an independent cohort. Several of the top co-occurrence clusters appeared to be linked to parvovirus B19, influenza, CMV and Epstein-Barr virus, according to a later analysis.

At the junction V is shortened by 5 bases and J by 2 bases, with 10 bases in between. CDR1 and CDR2 are drawn from the germline V gene (reference sequence): LNHDA, SQIVND. The CDR3 spans 13 residues, from the cysteine through the phenylalanine. Only CDR3 DNA is held: 39 bases, read in frame from base 1. In total, over 600 healthy bone marrow donors made up the cohort. Cohort members were all nominally healthy when sampled, although unrecorded immune exposures were likely present. The donor tested CMV seropositive, placing the donor among the 250 to 350 seropositive members of the cohort. A peripheral blood sample was collected from each donor, and TCR beta sequencing was performed on peripheral blood mononuclear cells. The Qiagen DNeasy Blood Extraction Kit was used to extract genomic DNA from the blood cell samples. Library prep was done by the immunoSEQ multiplex PCR assay. The multiplex PCR relied on a mix of 60 forward primers for TCR Vbeta segments and 13 reverse primers for TCR Jbeta segments. A multiplex PCR assay on genomic DNA amplified the CDR3 region of rearranged TCR beta genes. On the Illumina HiSeq System, the amplified TCR beta libraries were sequenced as 87-base-pair reads. The study's processing was this. Across the 666 repertoires, a later analysis counted 75 million to 90 million unique TCR beta chains, some 11 million of which were shared by at least two donors. To remove PCR and sequencing errors, raw reads were error-corrected and collapsed into unique sequences using a nearest-neighbor algorithm that merged closely related sequences. Alignment of CDR3 sequences to IMGT reference sequences was used to assign V, D and J gene segments. For a sequence to be retained, at least a six-nucleotide match to both a V gene segment and a J gene segment was required. A rearrangement was called productive if the CDR3 had no stop codons and remained in frame with V and J, and every other rearrangement was called non-productive. CDR3 was defined according to IMGT convention as the region running from the second conserved V-encoded cysteine to the conserved J-encoded phenylalanine. In an earlier analysis of approximately 590 of the donors, sequences lacking an unambiguous match to a single V gene segment were excluded. An earlier analysis of fewer than 750 of the donors classified V segments as functional when productive rearrangements were above 56.7% and as segregating when the standard deviation between donors was above 5%. To diagnose cytomegalovirus status from the catalog of TCR beta chain sequences, a statistical classification framework was built. In a later analysis, TCR nucleotide sequences were compared against IMGT/GENE-DB human TR gene sequences so that V and J genes could be assigned. The TCRdist pipeline was used in a later analysis to assign CDR3 sequences and most-parsimonious VDJ recombination scenarios. In a later analysis, each TCR beta chain was defined by its CDR3 amino acid sequence together with its V-gene family, and reads lacking a unique V-gene family were excluded. A later analysis removed several hundred highly shared, low-generation-probability nucleotide sequences to deal with suspected cross-contamination and a sequencing artifact. A later analysis calculated a clonal expansion index for each public chain from normalized within-repertoire ranks of inferred template counts. In a later analysis, generation probabilities were computed using a VDJ recombination model fitted to out-of-frame rearrangements, and the results were checked against IGoR. A later analysis scored TCR-TCR, TCR-HLA and TCR-CMV co-occurrence with hypergeometric tests, applying a repertoire-size bias correction to TCR pairs. A later analysis estimated false discovery rates by permuting HLA or CMV assignments 20 times. In a later analysis, co-occurring TCRs were grouped using DBSCAN, and TCRdist sequence similarity was added for clustering within HLA-allele-positive subsets. Repertoires with fewer than 30,000 or more than 120,000 public chains, plus five repertoires with anomalous nucleotide sharing, were excluded from co-occurrence clustering. Sourced from immuneACCESS, this table was stored by TCRdb with only in-frame sequences that have V and J called. A share of the clones is absent; for the studies checked, an unresolved V gene accounts for under half, and the remainder has no known explanation. V and J calls and clone size are given by that table; D and trimming were obtained from the DNA. The sample table lists about 130,000 clones, over 60% of them with a count of one. Approximately 4.3% of the sample belongs to the ten largest clones.

Comment on this clone: The antigen this receptor binds is unknown. No much larger clone is present one base from it, and per-base qualities are unavailable.

The chain links TRBV19 with TRBJ2-7; TRBD1 is possibly the D segment (6 matching bases). The source is a man between 60 and 70 years old in good health and CMV-seropositive. The source material was PBMCs. The base sequence is TGTGCCAGTAGTGTTACAGGGACCTACGAGCAGTACTTC. This translates into CASSVTGTYEQYF. With the rest looked up from the reference TRBV19 and TRBJ2-7 genes rather than sequenced, the full variable domain is DGGITQSPKYLFRKEGQNVTLSCEQNLNHDAMYWYRQDPGQGLRLIYYSQIVNDFQKGDIAEGYSVSREKKESFPLTVTSAQKNPTAFYLCASSVTGTYEQYFGPGTRLTVT.